A selection of T cell receptor beta chains follows, all from one sample in a study of cytomegalovirus exposure and HLA in healthy donors. TCRdb keeps only in-frame clones here, not all; method: immunoSEQ multiplex PCR. The sample has fewer than 250,000 clones, about 82% seen once; the top ten hold approximately 1.5%. Sequenced material: PBMCs. The receptors shown here come from a young woman in good health and CMV-seronegative. Each CDR3 is given without its conserved first and last residue. Each record gives: J gene, V gene, CDR3 protein.

j_gene: TRBJ1-1
v_gene: TRBV11-1
CDR3aa: ASGRTGDTEAF

j_gene: TRBJ1-2
v_gene: TRBV7-2
CDR3aa: ASSLGNKGIHGYT

j_gene: TRBJ2-7
v_gene: TRBV5-8
CDR3aa: ASSLSAGGYEQY

j_gene: TRBJ2-5
v_gene: TRBV6-1
CDR3aa: ASSERRTSGNQETQY

j_gene: TRBJ2-5
v_gene: TRBV5-4
CDR3aa: ASSSPVDFQETQY

j_gene: TRBJ2-1
v_gene: TRBV27
CDR3aa: ASSLWSGTFYNEQF

j_gene: TRBJ2-1
v_gene: TRBV18
CDR3aa: ASSPPRGTSGRARSYNEQF

j_gene: TRBJ1-2
v_gene: TRBV4-2
CDR3aa: ASSQPREVTNYGYT

j_gene: TRBJ2-3
v_gene: TRBV18
CDR3aa: ASSSIAGGLVTQY

j_gene: TRBJ2-2
v_gene: TRBV7-8
CDR3aa: ASSLRRVNPTPGELF

j_gene: TRBJ2-2
v_gene: TRBV5-4
CDR3aa: ASSSDSPLINTGELF

j_gene: TRBJ2-5
v_gene: TRBV29-1
CDR3aa: SIHLGLQETQY

j_gene: TRBJ1-2
v_gene: TRBV19
CDR3aa: ASSRDRGNYGYT

j_gene: TRBJ1-1
v_gene: TRBV2
CDR3aa: ASREGRHLNTEAF

j_gene: TRBJ2-2
v_gene: TRBV6-1
CDR3aa: ASSEFTLLGELF

j_gene: TRBJ2-1
v_gene: TRBV5-6
CDR3aa: ASSFPRGYNEQF

j_gene: TRBJ1-3
v_gene: TRBV19
CDR3aa: ASSRTGGTSGNTIY

j_gene: TRBJ2-1
v_gene: TRBV20-1
CDR3aa: SARVDEQF

j_gene: TRBJ2-1
v_gene: TRBV7-2
CDR3aa: ASSGRTSGYEQF

j_gene: TRBJ2-7
v_gene: TRBV19
CDR3aa: ASRPRDRAPEYEQY

j_gene: TRBJ2-3
v_gene: TRBV25-1
CDR3aa: ASSEYGRLGADTQY

j_gene: TRBJ1-6
v_gene: TRBV30
CDR3aa: AWRRRGQDSPLH

j_gene: TRBJ2-1
v_gene: TRBV19
CDR3aa: ASSNRLAGGRYNEQF

j_gene: TRBJ1-5
v_gene: TRBV2
CDR3aa: ASSDRGLRNQPQH

j_gene: TRBJ1-5
v_gene: TRBV19
CDR3aa: ASSIGVLSNQPQH

j_gene: TRBJ1-3
v_gene: TRBV29-1
CDR3aa: SVGQHSGNTIY

j_gene: TRBJ2-5
v_gene: TRBV2
CDR3aa: ASAGQGLEETQY

j_gene: TRBJ1-2
v_gene: TRBV30
CDR3aa: AWSVSLYGYT

j_gene: TRBJ2-7
v_gene: TRBV19
CDR3aa: ASSSRAVSYEQY

j_gene: TRBJ1-3
v_gene: TRBV10-3
CDR3aa: AISEQAVSGNTIY

j_gene: TRBJ1-2
v_gene: TRBV30
CDR3aa: AWRDINYGYT

j_gene: TRBJ2-7
v_gene: TRBV6-5
CDR3aa: ASSSRAEQY

j_gene: TRBJ1-3
v_gene: TRBV18
CDR3aa: ASSPPMAGGTLKGVGGNTIY

j_gene: TRBJ1-1
v_gene: TRBV7-2
CDR3aa: ASSFTSPGGTEAF

j_gene: TRBJ1-5
v_gene: TRBV6-5
CDR3aa: ASSRGTGGNQPQH

j_gene: TRBJ1-4
v_gene: TRBV10-3
CDR3aa: ASRGDRGEKLF

j_gene: TRBJ1-2
v_gene: TRBV18
CDR3aa: ASSPPLTDRSGYT

j_gene: TRBJ1-5
v_gene: TRBV27
CDR3aa: ASSLGVGGNQPQH

j_gene: TRBJ1-2
v_gene: TRBV19
CDR3aa: ASSILGQGAYGYT

j_gene: TRBJ2-3
v_gene: TRBV5-1
CDR3aa: ASSLAQETDTQY

j_gene: TRBJ1-1
v_gene: TRBV28
CDR3aa: ASSLSAGDPF

j_gene: TRBJ1-2
v_gene: TRBV5-1
CDR3aa: ASSLEGQGYT

j_gene: TRBJ1-2
v_gene: TRBV19
CDR3aa: ASSSGGASGYT

j_gene: TRBJ1-3
v_gene: TRBV29-1
CDR3aa: SVILPWPGNTIY

j_gene: TRBJ1-6
v_gene: TRBV4-1
CDR3aa: ASIKDGGQGNSPLH

j_gene: TRBJ1-2
v_gene: TRBV30
CDR3aa: AWNGGADGYT

j_gene: TRBJ1-4
v_gene: TRBV15
CDR3aa: ATTDGNNEKLF

j_gene: TRBJ1-1
v_gene: TRBV29-1
CDR3aa: SALKGQYTEAF

j_gene: TRBJ2-5
v_gene: TRBV19
CDR3aa: ASRPLAGVETQY

j_gene: TRBJ2-3
v_gene: TRBV4-1
CDR3aa: ASSRVPAGVADTQY

j_gene: TRBJ2-3
v_gene: TRBV4-2
CDR3aa: ASRQRQGSTDTQY